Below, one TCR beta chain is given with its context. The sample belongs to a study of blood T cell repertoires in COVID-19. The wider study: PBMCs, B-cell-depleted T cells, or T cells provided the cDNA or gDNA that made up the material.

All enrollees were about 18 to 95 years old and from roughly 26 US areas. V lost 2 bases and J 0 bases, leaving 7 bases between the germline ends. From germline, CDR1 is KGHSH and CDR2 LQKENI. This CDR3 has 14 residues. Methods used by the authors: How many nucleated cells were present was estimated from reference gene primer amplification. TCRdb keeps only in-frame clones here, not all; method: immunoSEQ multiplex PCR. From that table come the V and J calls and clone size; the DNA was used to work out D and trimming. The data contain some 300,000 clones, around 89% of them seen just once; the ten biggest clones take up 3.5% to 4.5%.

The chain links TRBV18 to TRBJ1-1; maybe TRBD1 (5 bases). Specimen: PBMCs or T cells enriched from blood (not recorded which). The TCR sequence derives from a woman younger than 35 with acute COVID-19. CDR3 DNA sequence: TGTGCCAGCTCACCAGCAGGGATGAACACTGAAGCTTTCTTT. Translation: CASSPAGMNTEAFF.